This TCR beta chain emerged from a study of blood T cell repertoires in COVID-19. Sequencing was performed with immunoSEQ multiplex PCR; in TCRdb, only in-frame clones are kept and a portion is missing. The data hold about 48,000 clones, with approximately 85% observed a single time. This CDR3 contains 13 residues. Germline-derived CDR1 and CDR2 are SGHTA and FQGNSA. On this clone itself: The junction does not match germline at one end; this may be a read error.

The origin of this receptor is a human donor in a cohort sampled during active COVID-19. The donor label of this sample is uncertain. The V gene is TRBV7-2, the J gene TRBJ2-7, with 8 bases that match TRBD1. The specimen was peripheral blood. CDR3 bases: TGTGCCAGCAGCGGTGGACAGGGCGCTGGGCCCCACTTC. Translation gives CASSGGQGAGPHF.